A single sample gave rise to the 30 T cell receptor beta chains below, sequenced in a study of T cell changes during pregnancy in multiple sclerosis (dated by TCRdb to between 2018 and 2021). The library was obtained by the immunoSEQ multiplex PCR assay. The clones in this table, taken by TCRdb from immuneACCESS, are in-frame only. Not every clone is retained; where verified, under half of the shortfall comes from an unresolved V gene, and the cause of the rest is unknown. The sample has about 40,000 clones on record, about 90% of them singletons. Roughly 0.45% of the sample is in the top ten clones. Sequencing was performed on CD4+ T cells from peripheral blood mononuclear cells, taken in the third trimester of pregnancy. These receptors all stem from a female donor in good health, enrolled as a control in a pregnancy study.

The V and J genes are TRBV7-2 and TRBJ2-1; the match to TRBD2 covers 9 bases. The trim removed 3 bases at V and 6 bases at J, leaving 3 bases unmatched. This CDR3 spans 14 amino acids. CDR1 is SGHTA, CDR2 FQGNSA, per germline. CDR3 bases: TGTGCCAGCAGCTTGCGGGGGGGCCCCAATGAGCAGTTCTTC. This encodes CASSLRGGPNEQFF.

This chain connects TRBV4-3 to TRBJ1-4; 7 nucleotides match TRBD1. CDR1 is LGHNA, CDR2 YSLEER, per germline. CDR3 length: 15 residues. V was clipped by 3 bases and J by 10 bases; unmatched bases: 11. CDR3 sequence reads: CASSQEQGFGVKLFF. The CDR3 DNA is TGCGCCAGCAGCCAGGAACAGGGGTTTGGGGTAAAACTGTTTTTT.

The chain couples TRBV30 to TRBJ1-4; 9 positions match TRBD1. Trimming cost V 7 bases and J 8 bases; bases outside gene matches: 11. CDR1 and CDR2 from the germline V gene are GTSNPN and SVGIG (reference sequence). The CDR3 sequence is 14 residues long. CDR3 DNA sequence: TGTGCCTTACTCACCGGGACAGGGCGAGAAAAACTGTTTTTT. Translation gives CALLTGTGREKLFF.

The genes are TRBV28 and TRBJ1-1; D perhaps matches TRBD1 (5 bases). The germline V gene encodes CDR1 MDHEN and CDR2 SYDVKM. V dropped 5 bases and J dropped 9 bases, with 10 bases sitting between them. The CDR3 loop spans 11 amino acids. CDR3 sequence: CASSPRTKAFF. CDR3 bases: TGTGCCAGCAGTCCTCGGACAAAAGCTTTCTTT.

The CDR3 spells CASSLVGVWDRGLNTEAFF. The CDR3 DNA follows: TGCGCCAGCAGCTTGGTAGGGGTCTGGGACAGGGGATTGAACACTGAAGCTTTCTTT. The chain couples TRBV5-1 to TRBJ1-1; 10 bases are a match to TRBD1. V lost 0 bases, J lost 0 bases, and 11 bases stayed unmatched. Per the germline V gene, CDR1 is SGHRS and CDR2 is YFSETQ. The CDR3 runs 19 residues.

The CDR3 loop is CASSPQKKETQYF. CDR3 sequence (DNA): TGTGCCAGTAGTCCACAGAAGAAAGAGACCCAGTACTTC. The genes are TRBV19 and TRBJ2-5; no clear D. The ends were cut back, 5 bases at V and 3 bases at J, with 10 bases in the middle. Germline CDR1 LNHDA, CDR2 SQIVND (reference sequence). The CDR3 is 13 residues long.

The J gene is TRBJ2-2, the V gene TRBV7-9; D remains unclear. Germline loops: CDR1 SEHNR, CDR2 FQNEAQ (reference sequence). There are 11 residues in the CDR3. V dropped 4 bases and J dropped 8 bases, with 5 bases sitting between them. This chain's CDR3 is CASSWPGELFF. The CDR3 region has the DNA TGTGCCAGCAGCTGGCCGGGGGAGCTGTTTTTT.

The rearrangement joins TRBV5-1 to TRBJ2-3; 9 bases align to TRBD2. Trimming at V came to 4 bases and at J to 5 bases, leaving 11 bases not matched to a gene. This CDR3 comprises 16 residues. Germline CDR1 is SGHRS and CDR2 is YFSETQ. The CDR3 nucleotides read TGCGCCAGCAGCCTAGGAGGCGGGGGGGCGGTAGATACGCAGTATTTT. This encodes CASSLGGGGAVDTQYF. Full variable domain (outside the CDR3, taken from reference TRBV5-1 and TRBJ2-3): KAGVTQTPRYLIKTRGQQVTLSCSPISGHRSVSWYQQTPGQGLQFLFEYFSETQRNKGNFPGRFSGRQFSNSRSEMNVSTLELGDSALYLCASSLGGGGAVDTQYFGPGTRLTVL.

The CDR3 DNA follows: TGCGCCAGCAGCAGGCCAGCGGGAGAAGGGGGCACGCAGTATTTT. Translated: CASSRPAGEGGTQYF. This rearrangement joins TRBV5-1 to TRBJ2-3, with D possibly matching TRBD2 (8 bases). The CDR3 spans 15 residues. Germline V gene data show CDR1 as SGHRS and CDR2 as YFSETQ. Trimming removed 4 bases at V and 9 bases at J, with 21 bases between.

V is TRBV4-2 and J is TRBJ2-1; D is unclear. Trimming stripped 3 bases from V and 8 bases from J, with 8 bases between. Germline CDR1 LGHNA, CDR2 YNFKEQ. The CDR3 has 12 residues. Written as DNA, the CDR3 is TGTGCCAGCAGCCAGACTCGCTATGAGCAGTTCTTC. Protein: CASSQTRYEQFF.

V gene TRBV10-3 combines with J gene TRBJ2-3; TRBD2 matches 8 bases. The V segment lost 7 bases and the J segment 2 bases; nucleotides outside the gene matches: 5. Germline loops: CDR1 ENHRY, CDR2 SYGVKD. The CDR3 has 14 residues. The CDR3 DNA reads TGTGCCATCAATCGAGCGGGGGACACAGATACGCAGTATTTT. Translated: CAINRAGDTDTQYF.

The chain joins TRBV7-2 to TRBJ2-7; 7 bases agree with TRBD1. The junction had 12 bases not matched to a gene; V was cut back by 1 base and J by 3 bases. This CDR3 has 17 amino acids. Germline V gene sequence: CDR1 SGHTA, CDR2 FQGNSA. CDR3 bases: TGTGCCAGCAGCTTAGGTTCTTTGGGCCAGGGGGACTACGAGCAGTACTTC. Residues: CASSLGSLGQGDYEQYF.

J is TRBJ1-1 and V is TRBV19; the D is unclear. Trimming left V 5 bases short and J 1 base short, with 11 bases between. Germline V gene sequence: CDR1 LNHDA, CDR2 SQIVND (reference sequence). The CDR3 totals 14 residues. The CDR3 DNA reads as TGTGCCAGTAGTCAAAAGAGTAAGAACACTGAAGCTTTCTTT. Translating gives CASSQKSKNTEAFF.

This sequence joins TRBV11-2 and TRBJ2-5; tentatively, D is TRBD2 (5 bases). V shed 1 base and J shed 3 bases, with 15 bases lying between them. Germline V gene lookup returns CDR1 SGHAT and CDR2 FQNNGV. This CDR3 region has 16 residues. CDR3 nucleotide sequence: TGTGCCAGCAGCTTAGGTTCTAGGCGAGGGAAAGAGACCCAGTACTTC. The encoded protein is CASSLGSRRGKETQYF.

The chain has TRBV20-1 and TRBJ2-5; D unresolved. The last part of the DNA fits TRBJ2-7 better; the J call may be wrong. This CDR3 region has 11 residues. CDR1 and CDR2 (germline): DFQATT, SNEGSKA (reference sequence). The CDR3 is CSAASHYEQYF. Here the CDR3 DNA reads TGCAGCGCCGCTAGTCACTACGAGCAGTACTTC.

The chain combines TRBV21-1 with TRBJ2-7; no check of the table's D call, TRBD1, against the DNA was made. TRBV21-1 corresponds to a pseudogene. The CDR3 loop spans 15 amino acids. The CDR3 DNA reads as TGTGCCAGCAGCAAAATCCACAGGGAAGGCTACGAGCAGTACTTC. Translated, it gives CASSKIHREGYEQYF.

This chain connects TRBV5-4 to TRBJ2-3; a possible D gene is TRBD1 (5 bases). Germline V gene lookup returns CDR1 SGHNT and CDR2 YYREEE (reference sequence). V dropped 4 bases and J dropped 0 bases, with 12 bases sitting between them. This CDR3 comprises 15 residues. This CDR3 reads CASSTQQASTDTQYF. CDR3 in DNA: TGTGCCAGCAGCACACAACAGGCTAGCACAGATACGCAGTATTTT. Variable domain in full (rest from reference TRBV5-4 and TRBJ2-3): ETGVTQSPTHLIKTRGQQVTLRCSSQSGHNTVSWYQQALGQGPQFIFQYYREEENGRGNFPPRFSGLQFPNYSSELNVNALELDDSALYLCASSTQQASTDTQYFGPGTRLTVL.

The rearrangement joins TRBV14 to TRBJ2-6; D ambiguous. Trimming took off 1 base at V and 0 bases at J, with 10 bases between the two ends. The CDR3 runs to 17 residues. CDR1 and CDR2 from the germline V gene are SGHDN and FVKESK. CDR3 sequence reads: CASSQAFGSSGANVLTF. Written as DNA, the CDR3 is TGTGCCAGCAGCCAAGCCTTTGGTAGCTCTGGGGCCAACGTCCTGACTTTC.

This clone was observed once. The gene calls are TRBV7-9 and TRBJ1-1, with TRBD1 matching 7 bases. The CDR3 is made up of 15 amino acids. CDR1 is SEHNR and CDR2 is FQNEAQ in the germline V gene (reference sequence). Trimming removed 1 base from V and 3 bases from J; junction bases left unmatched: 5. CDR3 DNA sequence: TGTGCCAGCAGCTTAGGGACAGGTTTGGACACTGAAGCTTTCTTT. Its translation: CASSLGTGLDTEAFF.

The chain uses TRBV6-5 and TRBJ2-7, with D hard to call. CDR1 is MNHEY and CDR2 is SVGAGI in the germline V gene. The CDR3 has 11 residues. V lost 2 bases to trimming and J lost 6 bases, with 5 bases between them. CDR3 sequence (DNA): TGTGCCAGCAGTTACAGGAGCGAGCAGTACTTC. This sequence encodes CASSYRSEQYF.

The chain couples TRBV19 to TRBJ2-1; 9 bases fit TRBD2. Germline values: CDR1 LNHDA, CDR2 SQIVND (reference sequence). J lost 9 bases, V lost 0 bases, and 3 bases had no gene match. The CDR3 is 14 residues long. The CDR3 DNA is TGTGCCAGTAGTATAGATGCGACTAGCGGTGAGCAGTTCTTC. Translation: CASSIDATSGEQFF.

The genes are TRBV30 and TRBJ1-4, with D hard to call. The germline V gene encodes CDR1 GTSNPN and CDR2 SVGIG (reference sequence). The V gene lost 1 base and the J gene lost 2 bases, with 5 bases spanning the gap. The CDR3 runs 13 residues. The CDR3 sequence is CAWSAQTNEKLFF. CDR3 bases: TGTGCCTGGAGTGCCCAGACTAATGAAAAACTGTTTTTT.

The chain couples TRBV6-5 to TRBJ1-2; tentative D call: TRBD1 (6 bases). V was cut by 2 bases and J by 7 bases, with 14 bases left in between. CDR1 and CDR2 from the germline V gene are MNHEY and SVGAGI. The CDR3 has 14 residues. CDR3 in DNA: TGTGCCAGCAGTTACGTCCTAGGGGGGGGTGGCTACACCTTC. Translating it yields CASSYVLGGGGYTF.

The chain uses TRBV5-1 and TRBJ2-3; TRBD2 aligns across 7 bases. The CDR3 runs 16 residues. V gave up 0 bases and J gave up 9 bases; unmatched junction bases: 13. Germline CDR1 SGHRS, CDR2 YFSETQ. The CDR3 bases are TGCGCCAGCAGCTTGGAGGCGGGAGAGGTGGTAAGGACGCAGTATTTT. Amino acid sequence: CASSLEAGEVVRTQYF.

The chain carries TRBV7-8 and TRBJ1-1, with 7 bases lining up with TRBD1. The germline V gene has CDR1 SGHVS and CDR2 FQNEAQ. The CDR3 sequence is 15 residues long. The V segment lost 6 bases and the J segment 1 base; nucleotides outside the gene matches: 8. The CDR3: CASRGTGAPNTEAFF. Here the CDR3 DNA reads TGTGCCAGCAGGGGAACAGGGGCTCCGAACACTGAAGCTTTCTTT.

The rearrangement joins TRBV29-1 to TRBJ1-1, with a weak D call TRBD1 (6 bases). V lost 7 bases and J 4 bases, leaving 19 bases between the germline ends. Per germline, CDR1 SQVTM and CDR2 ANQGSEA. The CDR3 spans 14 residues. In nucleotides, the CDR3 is TGCAGCGGCCGGTCCGGACAGAGTCTCACTGAAGCTTTCTTT. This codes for CSGRSGQSLTEAFF.

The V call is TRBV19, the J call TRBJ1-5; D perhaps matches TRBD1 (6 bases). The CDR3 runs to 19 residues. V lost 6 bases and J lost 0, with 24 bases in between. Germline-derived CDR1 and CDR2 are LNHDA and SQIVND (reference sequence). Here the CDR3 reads CASRGRGAGPTYSNQPQHF. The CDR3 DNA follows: TGTGCCAGTAGGGGGCGGGGGGCTGGTCCGACGTATAGCAATCAGCCCCAGCATTTT.

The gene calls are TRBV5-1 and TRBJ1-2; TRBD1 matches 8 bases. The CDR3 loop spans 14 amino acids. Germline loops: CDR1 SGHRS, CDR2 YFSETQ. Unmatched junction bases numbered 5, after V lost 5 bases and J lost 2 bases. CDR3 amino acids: CASRTGESNYGYTF. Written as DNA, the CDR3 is TGCGCCAGCAGGACAGGGGAATCAAACTATGGCTACACCTTC.

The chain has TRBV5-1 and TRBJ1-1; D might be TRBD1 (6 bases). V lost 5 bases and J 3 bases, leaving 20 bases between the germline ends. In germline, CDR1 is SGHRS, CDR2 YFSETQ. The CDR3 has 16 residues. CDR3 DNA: TGCGCCAGCAGGCAAAGAACGGGACACATCGACACTGAAGCTTTCTTT. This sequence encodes CASRQRTGHIDTEAFF.

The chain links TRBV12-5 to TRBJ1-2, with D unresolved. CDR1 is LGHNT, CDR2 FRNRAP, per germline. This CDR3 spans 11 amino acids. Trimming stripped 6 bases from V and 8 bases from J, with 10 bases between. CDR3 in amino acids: CASGQTEGYTF. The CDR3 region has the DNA TGTGCTAGTGGGCAAACAGAGGGCTACACCTTC.